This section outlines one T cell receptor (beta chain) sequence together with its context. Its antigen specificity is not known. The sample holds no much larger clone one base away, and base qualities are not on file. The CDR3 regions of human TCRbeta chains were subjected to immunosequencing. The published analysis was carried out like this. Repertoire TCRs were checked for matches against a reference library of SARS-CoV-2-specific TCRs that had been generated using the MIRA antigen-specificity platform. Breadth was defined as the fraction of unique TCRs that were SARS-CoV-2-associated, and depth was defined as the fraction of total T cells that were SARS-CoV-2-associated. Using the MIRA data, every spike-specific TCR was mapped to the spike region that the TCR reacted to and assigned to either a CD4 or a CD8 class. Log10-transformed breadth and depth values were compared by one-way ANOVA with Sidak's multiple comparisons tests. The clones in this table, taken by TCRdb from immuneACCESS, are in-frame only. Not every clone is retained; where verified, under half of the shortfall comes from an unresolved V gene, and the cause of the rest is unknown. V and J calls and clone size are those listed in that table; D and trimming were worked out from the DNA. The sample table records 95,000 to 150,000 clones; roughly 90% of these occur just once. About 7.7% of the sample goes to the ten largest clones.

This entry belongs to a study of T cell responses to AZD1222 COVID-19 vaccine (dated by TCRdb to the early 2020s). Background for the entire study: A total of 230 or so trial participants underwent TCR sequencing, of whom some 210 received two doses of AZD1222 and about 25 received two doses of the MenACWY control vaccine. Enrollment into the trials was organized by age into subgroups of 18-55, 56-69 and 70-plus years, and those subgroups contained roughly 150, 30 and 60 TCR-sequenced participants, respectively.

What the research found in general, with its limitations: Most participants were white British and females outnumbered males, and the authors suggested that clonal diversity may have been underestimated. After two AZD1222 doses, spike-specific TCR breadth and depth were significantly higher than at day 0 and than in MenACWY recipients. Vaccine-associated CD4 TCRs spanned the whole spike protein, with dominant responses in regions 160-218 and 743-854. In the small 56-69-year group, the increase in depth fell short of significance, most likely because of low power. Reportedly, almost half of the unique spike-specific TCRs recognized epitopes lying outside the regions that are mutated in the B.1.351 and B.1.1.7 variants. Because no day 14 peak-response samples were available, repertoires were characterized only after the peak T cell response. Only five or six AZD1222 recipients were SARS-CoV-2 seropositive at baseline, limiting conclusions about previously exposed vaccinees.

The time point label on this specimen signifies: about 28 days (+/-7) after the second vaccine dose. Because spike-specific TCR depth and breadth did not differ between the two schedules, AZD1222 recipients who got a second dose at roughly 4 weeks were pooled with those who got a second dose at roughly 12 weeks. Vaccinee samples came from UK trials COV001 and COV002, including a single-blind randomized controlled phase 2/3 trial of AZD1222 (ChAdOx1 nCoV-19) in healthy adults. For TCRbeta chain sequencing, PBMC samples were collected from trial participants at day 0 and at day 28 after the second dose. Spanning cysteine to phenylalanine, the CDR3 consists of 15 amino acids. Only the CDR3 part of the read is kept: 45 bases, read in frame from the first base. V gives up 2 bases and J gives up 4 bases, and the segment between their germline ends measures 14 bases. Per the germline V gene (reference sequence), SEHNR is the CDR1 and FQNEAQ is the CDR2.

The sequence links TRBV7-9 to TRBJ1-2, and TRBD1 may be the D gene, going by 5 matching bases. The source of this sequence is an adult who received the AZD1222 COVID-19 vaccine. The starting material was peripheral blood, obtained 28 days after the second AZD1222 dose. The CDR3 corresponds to CASSLKGREGYGYTF. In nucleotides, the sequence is TGTGCCAGCAGCTTAAAGGGCAGGGAGGGCTATGGCTACACCTTC.